This section outlines one T cell receptor (beta chain) sequence together with its context. The antigen is undetermined. The sample comes from a study of blood T cells in healthy people across ages. Overall study results and limits: Diversity of TCR beta per million T cells declined in a roughly linear way with age. As naive T cell percentage varied, TCR beta diversity correlated strongly with it. Both higher diversity and more naive CD4+ cells marked long-lived donors when set against aged donors.

A J-beta primer mix and a sample-barcoded 5' primer were used in a second PCR of about 7 to 12 cycles. TCRdb re-analysed the 5' RACE reads in MiXCR, keeping a single row per CDR3 protein. The profile shows about 1.5 million distinct CDR3 sequences, about 42% of them singletons. The CDR3 is 16 residues long. The V and J ends lost 0 bases and 7 bases respectively, with 16 bases between them. Germline assignment: CDR1 LGHDT and CDR2 YNNKEL (reference sequence). Specimen: blood. This clonotype originated in a young woman in good health. V and J are TRBV3-1 and TRBJ2-1; tentatively, D is TRBD1 (5 bases). The CDR3 bases are TGTGCCAGCAGCCAAGAATGGGCAGGGATTTTTAATGAGCAGTTCTTC. Protein product: CASSQEWAGIFNEQFF.